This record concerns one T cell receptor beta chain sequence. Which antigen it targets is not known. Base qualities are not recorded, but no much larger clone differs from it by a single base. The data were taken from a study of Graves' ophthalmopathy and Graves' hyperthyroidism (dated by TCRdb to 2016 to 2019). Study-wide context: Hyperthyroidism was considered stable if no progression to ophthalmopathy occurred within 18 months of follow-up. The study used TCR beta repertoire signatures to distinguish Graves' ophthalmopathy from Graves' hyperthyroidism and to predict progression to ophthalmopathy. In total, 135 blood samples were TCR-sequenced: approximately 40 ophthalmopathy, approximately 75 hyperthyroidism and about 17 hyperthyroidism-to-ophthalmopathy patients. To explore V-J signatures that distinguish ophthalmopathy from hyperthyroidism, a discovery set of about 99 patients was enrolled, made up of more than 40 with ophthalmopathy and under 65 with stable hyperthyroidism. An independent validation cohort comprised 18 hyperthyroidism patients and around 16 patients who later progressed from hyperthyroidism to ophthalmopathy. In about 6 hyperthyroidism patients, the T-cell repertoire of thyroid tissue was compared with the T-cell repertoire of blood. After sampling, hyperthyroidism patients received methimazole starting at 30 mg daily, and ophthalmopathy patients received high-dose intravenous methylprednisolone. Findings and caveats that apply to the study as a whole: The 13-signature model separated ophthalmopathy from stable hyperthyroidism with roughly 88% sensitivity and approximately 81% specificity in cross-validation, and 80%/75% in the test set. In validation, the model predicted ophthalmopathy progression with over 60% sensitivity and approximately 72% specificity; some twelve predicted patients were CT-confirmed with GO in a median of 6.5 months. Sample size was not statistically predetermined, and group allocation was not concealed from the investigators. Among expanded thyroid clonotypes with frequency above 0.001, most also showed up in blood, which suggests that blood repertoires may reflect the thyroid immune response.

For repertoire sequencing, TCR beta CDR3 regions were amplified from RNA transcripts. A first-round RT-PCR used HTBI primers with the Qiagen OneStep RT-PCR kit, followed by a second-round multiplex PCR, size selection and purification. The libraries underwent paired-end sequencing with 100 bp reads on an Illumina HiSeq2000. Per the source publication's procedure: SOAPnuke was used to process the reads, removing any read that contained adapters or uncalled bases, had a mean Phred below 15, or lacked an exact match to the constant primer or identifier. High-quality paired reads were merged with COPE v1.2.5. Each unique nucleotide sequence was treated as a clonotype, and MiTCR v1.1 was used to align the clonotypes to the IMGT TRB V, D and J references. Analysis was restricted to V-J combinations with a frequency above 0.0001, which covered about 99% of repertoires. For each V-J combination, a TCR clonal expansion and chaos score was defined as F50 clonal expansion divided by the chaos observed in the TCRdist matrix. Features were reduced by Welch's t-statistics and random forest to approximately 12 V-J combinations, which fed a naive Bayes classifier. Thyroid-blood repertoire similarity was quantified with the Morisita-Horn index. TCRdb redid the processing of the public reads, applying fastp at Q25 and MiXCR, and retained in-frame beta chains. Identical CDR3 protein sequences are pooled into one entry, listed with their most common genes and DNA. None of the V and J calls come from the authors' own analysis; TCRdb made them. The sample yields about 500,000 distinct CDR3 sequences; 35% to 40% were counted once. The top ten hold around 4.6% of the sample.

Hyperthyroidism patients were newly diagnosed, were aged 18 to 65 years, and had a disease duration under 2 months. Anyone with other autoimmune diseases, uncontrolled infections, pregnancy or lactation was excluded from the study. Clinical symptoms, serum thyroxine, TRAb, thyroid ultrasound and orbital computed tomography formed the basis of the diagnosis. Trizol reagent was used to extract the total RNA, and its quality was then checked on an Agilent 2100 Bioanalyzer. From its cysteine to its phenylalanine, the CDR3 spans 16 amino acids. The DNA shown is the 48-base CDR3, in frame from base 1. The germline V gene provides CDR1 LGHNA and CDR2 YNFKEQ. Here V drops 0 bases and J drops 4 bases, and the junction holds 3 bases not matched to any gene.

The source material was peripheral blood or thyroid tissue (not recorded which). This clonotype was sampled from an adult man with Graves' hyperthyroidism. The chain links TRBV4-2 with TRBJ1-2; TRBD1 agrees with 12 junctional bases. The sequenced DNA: TGTGCCAGCAGCCAAGATGGGGACAGGGGGCTCTATGGCTACACCTTC. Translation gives CASSQDGDRGLYGYTF.